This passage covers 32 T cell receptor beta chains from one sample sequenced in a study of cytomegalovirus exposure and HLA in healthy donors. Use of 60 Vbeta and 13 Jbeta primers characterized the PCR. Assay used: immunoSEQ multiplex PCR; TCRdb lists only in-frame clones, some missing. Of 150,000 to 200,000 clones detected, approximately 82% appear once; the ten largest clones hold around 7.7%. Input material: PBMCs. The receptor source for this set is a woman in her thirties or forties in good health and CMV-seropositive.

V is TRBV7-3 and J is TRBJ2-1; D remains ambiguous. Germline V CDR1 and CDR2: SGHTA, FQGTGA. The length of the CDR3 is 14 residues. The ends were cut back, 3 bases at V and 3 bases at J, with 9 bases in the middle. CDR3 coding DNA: TGTGCCAGCAGCTTGGATAGCAGCTACAATGAGCAGTTCTTC. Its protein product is CASSLDSSYNEQFF.

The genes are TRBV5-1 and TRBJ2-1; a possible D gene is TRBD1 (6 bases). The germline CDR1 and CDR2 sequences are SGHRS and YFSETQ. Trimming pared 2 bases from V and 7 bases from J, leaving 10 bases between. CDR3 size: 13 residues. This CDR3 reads CASSLQGWNEQFF. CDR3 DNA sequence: TGCGCCAGCAGCTTACAGGGTTGGAATGAGCAGTTCTTC.

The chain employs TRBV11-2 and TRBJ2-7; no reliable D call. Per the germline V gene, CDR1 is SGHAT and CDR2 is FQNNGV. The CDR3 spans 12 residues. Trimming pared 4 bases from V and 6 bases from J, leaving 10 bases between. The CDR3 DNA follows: TGTGCCAGCAGCTCGTTACAGCTCGAGCAGTACTTC. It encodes CASSSLQLEQYF.

This chain's CDR3 is CASSLGGRGSTVNYGYTF. CDR3 DNA sequence: TGCGCCAGCAGCTTGGGCGGCCGAGGATCGACAGTTAACTATGGCTACACCTTC. The chain is built from TRBV5-1 and TRBJ1-2; TRBD1 might be the D (5 bases). V gave up 0 bases and J gave up 1 base, with 19 bases separating them. CDR3 length equals 18 residues. Germline V gene lookup returns CDR1 SGHRS and CDR2 YFSETQ. The whole variable domain, remainder taken from reference TRBV5-1 and TRBJ1-2, is KAGVTQTPRYLIKTRGQQVTLSCSPISGHRSVSWYQQTPGQGLQFLFEYFSETQRNKGNFPGRFSGRQFSNSRSEMNVSTLELGDSALYLCASSLGGRGSTVNYGYTFGSGTRLTVV.

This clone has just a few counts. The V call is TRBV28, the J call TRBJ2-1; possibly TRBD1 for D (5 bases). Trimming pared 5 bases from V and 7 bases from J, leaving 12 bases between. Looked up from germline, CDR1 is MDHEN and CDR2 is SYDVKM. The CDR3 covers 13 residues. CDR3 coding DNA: TGTGCCAGCAGTCTAACAGGTGGGAATGAGCAGTTCTTC. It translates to CASSLTGGNEQFF. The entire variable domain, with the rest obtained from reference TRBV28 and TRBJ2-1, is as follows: DVKVTQSSRYLVKRTGEKVFLECVQDMDHENMFWYRQDPGLGLRLIYFSYDVKMKEKGDIPEGYSVSREKKERFSLILESASTNQTSMYLCASSLTGGNEQFFGPGTRLTVL.

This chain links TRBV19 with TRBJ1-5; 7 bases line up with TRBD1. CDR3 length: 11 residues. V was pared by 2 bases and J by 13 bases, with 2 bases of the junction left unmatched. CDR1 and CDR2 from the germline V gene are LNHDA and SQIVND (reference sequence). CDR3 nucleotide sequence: TGTGCCAGTAGTATATCGGGACAGCAGCATTTT. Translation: CASSISGQQHF.

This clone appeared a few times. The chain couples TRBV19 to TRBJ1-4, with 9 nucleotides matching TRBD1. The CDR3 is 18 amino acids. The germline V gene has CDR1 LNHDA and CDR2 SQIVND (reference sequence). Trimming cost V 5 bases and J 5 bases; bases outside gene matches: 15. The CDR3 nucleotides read TGTGCCAGTAGTCCATGGACAGGGGAACGCCACAGCAATGAAAAACTGTTTTTT. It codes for CASSPWTGERHSNEKLFF.

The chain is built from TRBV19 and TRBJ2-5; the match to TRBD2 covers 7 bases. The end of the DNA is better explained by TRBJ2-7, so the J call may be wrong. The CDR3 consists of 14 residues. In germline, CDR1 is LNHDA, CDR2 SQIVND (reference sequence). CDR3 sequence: CASSIGGTNYEQYF. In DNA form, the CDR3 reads TGTGCCAGTAGTATAGGGGGGACTAACTACGAGCAGTACTTC.

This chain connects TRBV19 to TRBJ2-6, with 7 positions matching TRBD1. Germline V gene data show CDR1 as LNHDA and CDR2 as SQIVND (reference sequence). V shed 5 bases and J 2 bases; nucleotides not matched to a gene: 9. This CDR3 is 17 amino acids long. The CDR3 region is CASSLRQGSTGANVLTF. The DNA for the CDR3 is TGTGCCAGTAGTTTACGACAGGGATCTACTGGGGCCAACGTCCTGACTTTC.

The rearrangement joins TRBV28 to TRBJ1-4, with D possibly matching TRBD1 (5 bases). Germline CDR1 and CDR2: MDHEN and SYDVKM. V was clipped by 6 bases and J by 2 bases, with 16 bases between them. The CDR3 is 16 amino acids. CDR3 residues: CASSTIQGQTNEKLFF. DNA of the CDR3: TGTGCCAGCAGCACTATTCAGGGTCAGACTAATGAAAAACTGTTTTTT.

The CDR3 here is CSARSGGGYTF. The CDR3 DNA follows: TGCAGTGCTAGATCAGGGGGCGGCTACACCTTC. The chain links TRBV20-1 to TRBJ1-2, with 8 bases lining up with TRBD1. This CDR3 region has 11 residues. In germline, CDR1 is DFQATT, CDR2 SNEGSKA (reference sequence). The ends lost 2 bases at V and 8 bases at J; junction bases unmatched: 1.

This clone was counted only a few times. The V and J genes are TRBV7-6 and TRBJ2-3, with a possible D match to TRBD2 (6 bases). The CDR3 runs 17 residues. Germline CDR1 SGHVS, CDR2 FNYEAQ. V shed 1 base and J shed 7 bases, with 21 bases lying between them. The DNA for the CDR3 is TGTGCCAGCAGCTTAGAGCCTCGGGAGTCGCAATTTTATACGCAGTATTTT. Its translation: CASSLEPRESQFYTQYF.

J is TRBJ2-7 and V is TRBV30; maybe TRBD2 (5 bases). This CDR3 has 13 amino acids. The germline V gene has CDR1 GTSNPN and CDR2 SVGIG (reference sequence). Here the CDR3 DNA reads TGTGCTGGGATGGTAGGGAGCCCGTACGAGCAGTACTTC. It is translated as CAGMVGSPYEQYF.

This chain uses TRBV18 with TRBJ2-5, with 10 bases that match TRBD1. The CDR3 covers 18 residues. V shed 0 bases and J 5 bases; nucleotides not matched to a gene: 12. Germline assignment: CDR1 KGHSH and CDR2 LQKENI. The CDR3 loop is CASSPPRPGTGVGETQYF. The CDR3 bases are TGTGCCAGCTCACCACCCCGACCCGGGACAGGGGTTGGGGAGACCCAGTACTTC.

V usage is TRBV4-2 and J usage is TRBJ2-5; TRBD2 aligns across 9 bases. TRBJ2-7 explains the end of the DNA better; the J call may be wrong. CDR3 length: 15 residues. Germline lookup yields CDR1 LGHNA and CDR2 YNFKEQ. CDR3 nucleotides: TGTGCCAGCAGCCAAGTGGCGGGAGGGCCTTACGAGCAGTACTTC. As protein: CASSQVAGGPYEQYF.

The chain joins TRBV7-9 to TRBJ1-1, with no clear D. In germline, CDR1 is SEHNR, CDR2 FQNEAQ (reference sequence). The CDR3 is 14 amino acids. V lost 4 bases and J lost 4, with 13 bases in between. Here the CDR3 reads CASSWEVSATEAFF. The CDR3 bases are TGTGCCAGCAGCTGGGAGGTCTCGGCCACTGAAGCTTTCTTT.

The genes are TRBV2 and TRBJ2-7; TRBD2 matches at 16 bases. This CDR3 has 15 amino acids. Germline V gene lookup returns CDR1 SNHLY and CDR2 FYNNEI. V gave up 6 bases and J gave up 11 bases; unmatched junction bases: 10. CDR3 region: CASSLSGTSGRAKYF. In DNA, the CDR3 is TGTGCCAGCAGCTTAAGCGGGACTAGCGGGAGGGCCAAGTACTTC.

This CDR3 is CASSSTRGIRGYTF. The CDR3 DNA reads TGTGCCAGCAGCTCGACCCGGGGGATACGTGGCTACACCTTC. The chain uses TRBV11-2 and TRBJ1-2, with D possibly matching TRBD1 (5 bases). Germline CDR1 reads SGHAT; CDR2 reads FQNNGV. The V end lost 4 bases, the J end lost 7 bases, and 16 bases lay between the germline ends. The CDR3 covers 14 residues.

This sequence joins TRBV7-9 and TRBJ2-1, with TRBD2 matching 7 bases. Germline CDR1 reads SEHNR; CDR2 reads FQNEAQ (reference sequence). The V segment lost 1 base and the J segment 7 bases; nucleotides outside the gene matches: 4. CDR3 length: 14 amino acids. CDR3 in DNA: TGTGCCAGCAGCTTAGGGGCTAGCGGTAATGAGCAGTTCTTC. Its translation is CASSLGASGNEQFF.

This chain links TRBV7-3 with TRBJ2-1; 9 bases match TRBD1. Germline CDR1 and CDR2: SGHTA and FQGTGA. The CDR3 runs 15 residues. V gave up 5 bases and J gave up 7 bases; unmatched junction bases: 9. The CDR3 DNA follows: TGTGCCAGCAGCCAGGACAGGGGAGGTAGGAATGAGCAGTTCTTC. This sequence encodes CASSQDRGGRNEQFF.

The CDR3 sequence is CASSARAGYSTDTQYF. CDR3 in DNA: TGTGCCAGCAGCGCCCGAGCGGGCTACAGCACAGATACGCAGTATTTT. The J gene is TRBJ2-3, the V gene TRBV9, with a weak D call TRBD2 (6 bases). Looked up from germline, CDR1 is SGDLS and CDR2 is YYNGEE. Trimming took 3 bases from V and 0 from J, leaving 14 bases between them. The CDR3 extends over 16 amino acids.

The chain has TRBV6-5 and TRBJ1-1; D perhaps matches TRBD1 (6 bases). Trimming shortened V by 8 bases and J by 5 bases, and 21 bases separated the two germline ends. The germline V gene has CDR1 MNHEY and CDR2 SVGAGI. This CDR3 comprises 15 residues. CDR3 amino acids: CASRRVQGLGTEAFF. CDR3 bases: TGTGCCAGCCGACGAGTACAGGGATTGGGTACTGAAGCTTTCTTT.

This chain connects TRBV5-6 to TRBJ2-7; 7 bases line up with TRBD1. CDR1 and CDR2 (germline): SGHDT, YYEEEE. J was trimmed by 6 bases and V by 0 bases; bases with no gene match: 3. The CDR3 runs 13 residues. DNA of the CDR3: TGTGCCAGCAGCTTGGGACAGGGCGGCGAGCAGTACTTC. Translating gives CASSLGQGGEQYF.

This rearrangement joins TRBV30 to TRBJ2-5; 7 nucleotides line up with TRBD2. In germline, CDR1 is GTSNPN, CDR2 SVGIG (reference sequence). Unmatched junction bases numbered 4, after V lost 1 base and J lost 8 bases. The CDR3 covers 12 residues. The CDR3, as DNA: TGTGCCTGGAGTGGGACTAGTGGCACCCAGTACTTC. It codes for CAWSGTSGTQYF.

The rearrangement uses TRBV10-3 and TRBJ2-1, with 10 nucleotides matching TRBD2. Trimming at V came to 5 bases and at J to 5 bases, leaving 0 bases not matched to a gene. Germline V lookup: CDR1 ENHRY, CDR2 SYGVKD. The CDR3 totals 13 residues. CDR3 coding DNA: TGTGCCATCAGTAGCGGGAGGGACAATGAGCAGTTCTTC. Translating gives CAISSGRDNEQFF.

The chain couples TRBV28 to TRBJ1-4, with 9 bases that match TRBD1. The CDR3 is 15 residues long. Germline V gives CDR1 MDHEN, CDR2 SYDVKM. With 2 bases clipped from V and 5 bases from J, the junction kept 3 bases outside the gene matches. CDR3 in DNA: TGTGCCAGCAGTTTAGGTGGGACAGGGAATGAAAAACTGTTTTTT. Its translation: CASSLGGTGNEKLFF.

CDR3 loop: CASILTTGTAQPQHF. As DNA, the CDR3 is TGTGCCAGCATTTTAACGACAGGCACTGCTCAGCCCCAGCATTTT. The gene calls are TRBV2 and TRBJ1-5; tentative D call: TRBD1 (6 bases). Trimming shortened V by 7 bases and J by 6 bases, and 19 bases separated the two germline ends. The CDR3 runs 15 residues. CDR1 SNHLY and CDR2 FYNNEI come from the germline V gene.

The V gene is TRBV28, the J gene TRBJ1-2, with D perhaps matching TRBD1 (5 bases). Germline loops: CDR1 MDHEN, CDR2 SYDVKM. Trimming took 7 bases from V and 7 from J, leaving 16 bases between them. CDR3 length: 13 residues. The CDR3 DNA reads TGTGCCAGCACGGGTCAGGGTTTTGTTGGCTACACCTTC. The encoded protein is CASTGQGFVGYTF.

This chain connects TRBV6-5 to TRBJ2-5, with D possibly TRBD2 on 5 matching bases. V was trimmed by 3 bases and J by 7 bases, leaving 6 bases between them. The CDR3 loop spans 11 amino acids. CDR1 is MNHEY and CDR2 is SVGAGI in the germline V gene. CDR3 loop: CASSYRGTQYF. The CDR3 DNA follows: TGTGCCAGCAGTTATCGGGGGACCCAGTACTTC.

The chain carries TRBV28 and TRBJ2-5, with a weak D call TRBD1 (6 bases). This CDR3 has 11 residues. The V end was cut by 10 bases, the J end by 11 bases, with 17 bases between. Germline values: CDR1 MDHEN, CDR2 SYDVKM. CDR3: CATDSGTQQYF. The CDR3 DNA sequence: TGTGCCACCGATAGTGGGACACAGCAGTACTTC.

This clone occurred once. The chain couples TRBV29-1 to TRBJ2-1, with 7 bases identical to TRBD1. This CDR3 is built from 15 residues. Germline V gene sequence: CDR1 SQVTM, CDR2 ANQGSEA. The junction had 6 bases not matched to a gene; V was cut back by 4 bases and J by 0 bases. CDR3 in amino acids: CSVGTGASSYNEQFF. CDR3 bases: TGCAGCGTTGGAACAGGGGCGAGCTCCTACAATGAGCAGTTCTTC.

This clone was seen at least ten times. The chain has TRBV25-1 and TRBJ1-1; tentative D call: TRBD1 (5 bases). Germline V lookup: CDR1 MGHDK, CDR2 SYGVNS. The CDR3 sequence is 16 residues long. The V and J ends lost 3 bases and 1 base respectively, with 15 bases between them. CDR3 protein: CASSDGARRANTEAFF. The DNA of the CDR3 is TGTGCCAGCAGTGATGGGGCGCGCAGGGCGAACACTGAAGCTTTCTTT.